The clone carrying this T cell receptor (beta chain) was seen just once. The data are from a study of shared clonotypes between healthy human individuals. Assay: immunoSEQ multiplex PCR; the TCRdb copy retains only in-frame clones and omits some. The sample contains 1,500,000 or so clones, around 95% of which appear only once. The CDR3 runs to 17 residues. Germline values: CDR1 LGHNA, CDR2 YSLEER. Trimming pared 3 bases from V and 3 bases from J, leaving 21 bases between. Sequencing was performed on naive CD4+ T cells sorted from blood. As to subset: CD45RA+ positively selected. This clonotype was sampled from a man aged 25-45 years in good health. V usage is TRBV4-3 and J usage is TRBJ2-7, with D perhaps TRBD2 (6 bases). CDR3 coding DNA: TGCGCCAGCAGCCAGAGGCGCGGTGGAGGGGTCGGCTACGAGCAGTACTTC. Amino acid sequence: CASSQRRGGGVGYEQYF.